The next 27 T cell receptor beta chains were all read from a single sample in a study of long-term antiretroviral therapy in people with HIV. Runs used v3.0 of the immunoSEQ assay and were done at survey level. This table comes from immunoSEQ multiplex PCR, and its TCRdb copy is limited to in-frame clones, with some not included. The sample lists 20,000 to 25,000 clones; roughly 84% were seen once. Material: unsorted PBMCs, obtained 1.2 years after starting antiretroviral therapy. The receptor set was obtained from a middle-aged woman with HIV.

The chain couples TRBV5-8 to TRBJ2-7; D not resolved. The CDR3 runs to 13 residues. Germline CDR1 and CDR2: SGHTS and YDEGEE. V was clipped by 0 bases and J by 0 bases, with 4 bases between them. The chain's CDR3 is CASSLDTSYEQYF. In DNA, the CDR3 is TGTGCCAGCAGCTTGGACACCTCCTACGAGCAGTACTTC.

The rearrangement joins TRBV28 to TRBJ2-3; D might be TRBD1 (5 bases). The V gene lost 8 bases and the J gene lost 2 bases, with 17 bases spanning the gap. Per the germline V gene, CDR1 is MDHEN and CDR2 is SYDVKM. The CDR3 extends over 15 amino acids. Here the CDR3 reads CASRAGPDATDTQYF. For the CDR3, the DNA is TGTGCCAGCCGGGCAGGGCCAGACGCCACAGATACGCAGTATTTT.

The chain joins TRBV13 to TRBJ2-1; no reliable D call. This CDR3 contains 13 residues. Germline CDR1 is PRHDT and CDR2 is FYEKMQ (reference sequence). Trimming shortened V by 2 bases and J by 6 bases, and 8 bases separated the two germline ends. Written as DNA, the CDR3 is TGTGCCAGCAGCTTATTGGGCCCCAATGAGCAGTTCTTC. Translating it yields CASSLLGPNEQFF.

This chain links TRBV7-9 with TRBJ2-3; 12 positions agree with TRBD2. CDR1 SEHNR and CDR2 FQNEAQ come from the germline V gene (reference sequence). This CDR3 has 17 residues. With V trimmed by 1 base and J by 6 bases, 8 bases remained unmatched. CDR3 amino acids: CASSLELAGGRPDTQYF. CDR3 DNA: TGTGCCAGCAGCTTAGAACTAGCGGGAGGACGTCCTGATACGCAGTATTTT. The full variable domain, with the rest looked up from reference TRBV7-9 and TRBJ2-3, is DTGVSQNPRHKITKRGQNVTFRCDPISEHNRLYWYRQTLGQGPEFLTYFQNEAQLEKSRLLSDRFSAERPKGSFSTLEIQRTEQGDSAMYLCASSLELAGGRPDTQYFGPGTRLTVL.

CDR3 sequence reads: CASSNRDRATANTGELFF. CDR3 in DNA: TGCGCCAGCAGCAACCGGGACAGGGCTACCGCGAACACCGGGGAGCTGTTTTTT. This sequence joins TRBV4-3 and TRBJ2-2; 9 bases are shared with TRBD1. The junction had 10 bases not matched to a gene; V was cut back by 5 bases and J by 0 bases. Germline-derived CDR1 and CDR2 are LGHNA and YSLEER. This CDR3 comprises 18 residues.

The chain has TRBV4-2 and TRBJ2-7, with D possibly being TRBD2 (7 bases). Trimming took off 0 bases at V and 4 bases at J, with 13 bases between the two ends. Per germline, CDR1 LGHNA and CDR2 YNFKEQ. This CDR3 has 15 amino acids. This chain's CDR3 is CASSQDLGGGYEQYF. The CDR3 nucleotides are TGTGCCAGCAGCCAAGATCTAGGGGGGGGGTACGAGCAGTACTTC.

The V call is TRBV5-4, the J call TRBJ2-5; 7 bases map to TRBD2. V trimming: 2 bases; J trimming: 5 bases; junction bases outside the gene matches: 9. CDR1 is SGHNT and CDR2 is YYREEE in the germline V gene (reference sequence). The CDR3 covers 15 residues. The CDR3, as DNA: TGTGCCAGCAGCTTCCGGCGGGAGATCTCTGAGACCCAGTACTTC. It is translated as CASSFRREISETQYF.

This clone showed up just once. This chain links TRBV15 with TRBJ2-2; TRBD2 matches 12 bases. The V and J ends lost 0 bases and 6 bases, in that order; junction bases with no gene match: 8. Germline assignment: CDR1 LNHNV and CDR2 YYDKDF (reference sequence). The CDR3 covers 18 residues. CDR3 sequence (DNA): TGTGCCACCAGCAGAGATTCCCTAGCGGGAGGGTCGGCCGGGGAGCTGTTTTTT. Protein product: CATSRDSLAGGSAGELFF.

V is TRBV6-5 and J is TRBJ2-7, with D perhaps TRBD1 (6 bases). In germline, CDR1 is MNHEY, CDR2 SVGAGI. This CDR3 spans 14 amino acids. The V end lost 6 bases, the J end lost 3 bases, and 15 bases lay between the germline ends. CDR3 sequence (DNA): TGTGCCAGCAGCGAGGGGGTGCCGGGCTACGAGCAGTACTTC. The encoded protein is CASSEGVPGYEQYF.

The chain uses TRBV19 and TRBJ2-1; 9 bases match TRBD2. CDR3 size: 16 residues. Germline CDR1 reads LNHDA; CDR2 reads SQIVND (reference sequence). Losses at the gene ends were 1 base for V and 4 bases for J; bases not matched to a gene: 5. Here the CDR3 reads CASSIVTLAGYNEQFF. The CDR3, as DNA: TGTGCCAGTAGTATAGTTACGCTAGCGGGGTACAATGAGCAGTTCTTC.

The rearrangement uses TRBV28 and TRBJ1-1; no firm D call. The germline V gene encodes CDR1 MDHEN and CDR2 SYDVKM. V was cut by 1 base and J by 1 base, with 7 bases left in between. The CDR3 length is 14 residues. The DNA of the CDR3 is TGTGCCAGCAGTTTATTGTATGCGAACACTGAAGCTTTCTTT. Protein sequence: CASSLLYANTEAFF.

CDR3 sequence (DNA): TGTGCCAGCAGCCAGGAAAGCGGGAGGAGTGAGCAGTTCTTC. Translated: CASSQESGRSEQFF. This rearrangement joins TRBV11-3 to TRBJ2-1; 9 bases are a match to TRBD2. V shed 5 bases and J 9 bases; nucleotides not matched to a gene: 8. Germline V gene sequence: CDR1 SGHNT, CDR2 YENEEA. This CDR3 is 14 amino acids long.

This chain connects TRBV2 to TRBJ1-1; perhaps TRBD1 as D (5 bases). The V gene lost 5 bases and the J gene lost 3 bases, with 10 bases spanning the gap. Germline CDR1 SNHLY, CDR2 FYNNEI. This CDR3 is built from 13 residues. The CDR3: CASSQGLDTEAFF. The CDR3 DNA sequence: TGTGCCAGCAGTCAGGGTTTGGACACTGAAGCTTTCTTT.

This chain uses TRBV7-2 with TRBJ1-1; D gene uncertain. This CDR3 spans 13 amino acids. V was trimmed by 2 bases and J by 9 bases, leaving 13 bases between them. The germline gives CDR1 SGHTA, CDR2 FQGNSA. The CDR3 nucleotides are TGTGCCAGCAGCTTATTACTAGCCTCTAAAGCTTTCTTT. Its protein is CASSLLLASKAFF.

V gene TRBV7-2 combines with J gene TRBJ1-2, with D possibly TRBD1 on 5 matching bases. V lost 4 bases to trimming and J lost 7 bases, with 19 bases between them. The CDR3 extends over 15 amino acids. Germline loops: CDR1 SGHTA, CDR2 FQGNSA. The DNA of the CDR3 is TGTGCCAGCAGCTCCGGCCAGGGTTTCGTCGGTGGCTACACCTTC. Its protein is CASSSGQGFVGGYTF.

CDR3 residues: CASSLAGLYNEQFF. As DNA, the CDR3 is TGTGCCAGCAGCTTAGCAGGGCTCTACAATGAGCAGTTCTTC. The V and J genes are TRBV11-2 and TRBJ2-1, with TRBD1 as a possible D gene (5 bases). The CDR3 totals 14 residues. Looked up from germline, CDR1 is SGHAT and CDR2 is FQNNGV. The V end lost 1 base, the J end lost 3 bases, and 7 bases lay between the germline ends.

This chain joins TRBV7-8 and TRBJ1-5, with 11 bases aligning to TRBD1. This CDR3 is built from 17 residues. Germline CDR1 SGHVS, CDR2 FQNEAQ. After removal of 0 bases from V and 4 bases from J, the junction contained 5 bases not matched to a gene. The CDR3 is CASSLAGGTGGNQPQHF. The DNA of the CDR3 is TGTGCCAGCAGCTTAGCGGGTGGGACAGGGGGAAATCAGCCCCAGCATTTT.

This chain uses TRBV4-3 with TRBJ2-5, with D unclear. Germline loops: CDR1 LGHNA, CDR2 YSLEER. The V end was cut by 0 bases, the J end by 5 bases, with 13 bases between. This CDR3 spans 15 amino acids. The CDR3 sequence: CASSQDHVGWETQYF. The CDR3 bases are TGCGCCAGCAGCCAAGATCATGTCGGGTGGGAGACCCAGTACTTC.

This clone was seen a handful of times. The chain is built from TRBV6-5 and TRBJ2-2; TRBD1 is a possible D gene (5 bases). This CDR3 has 13 residues. CDR1 and CDR2 (germline): MNHEY, SVGAGI. The V end lost 9 bases, the J end lost 4 bases, and 12 bases lay between the germline ends. As DNA, the CDR3 is TGTGCCAGTCCAAATAGGGGCACCGGGGAGCTGTTTTTT. Translating it yields CASPNRGTGELFF.

The gene calls are TRBV10-3 and TRBJ2-6; no clear D gene. CDR1 ENHRY and CDR2 SYGVKD come from the germline V gene. V dropped 11 bases and J dropped 0 bases, with 5 bases sitting between them. The CDR3 is 12 amino acids. The CDR3 loop reads CAVDSGANVLTF. CDR3 bases: TGTGCCGTCGACTCTGGGGCCAACGTCCTGACTTTC.

The gene calls are TRBV18 and TRBJ2-7; D not certain. This CDR3 has 15 residues. V dropped 6 bases and J dropped 1 base, with 16 bases sitting between them. Looked up from germline, CDR1 is KGHSH and CDR2 is LQKENI. The CDR3 spells CASSPQPIGSYEQYF. The CDR3 DNA is TGTGCCAGCTCGCCCCAGCCTATCGGGTCCTACGAGCAGTACTTC.

The rearrangement uses TRBV11-2 and TRBJ2-7; 11 bases are shared with TRBD2. With V trimmed by 2 bases and J by 2 bases, 2 bases remained unmatched. CDR1 is SGHAT, CDR2 FQNNGV, per germline. This CDR3 spans 15 amino acids. The chain's CDR3 is CASSLLGLAAYEQYF. CDR3 nucleotides: TGTGCCAGCAGCTTATTGGGACTAGCGGCCTACGAGCAGTACTTC.

In its sample, this clone was seen a few times. CDR3 loop: CASSSHRQNRYEQYF. The CDR3 nucleotides are TGTGCCAGCAGTTCCCACCGACAGAACCGGTACGAGCAGTACTTC. The chain uses TRBV6-5 and TRBJ2-7; possibly TRBD1 for D (5 bases). Trimming stripped 4 bases from V and 4 bases from J, with 17 bases between. The CDR3 runs 15 residues. Germline V gene lookup returns CDR1 MNHEY and CDR2 SVGAGI.

The gene calls are TRBV7-2 and TRBJ2-7; TRBD1 might be the D (6 bases). The CDR3 runs 16 residues. In germline, CDR1 is SGHTA, CDR2 FQGNSA. Trimming removed 6 bases at V and 0 bases at J, with 18 bases between. The CDR3 bases are TGTGCCAGCAGTCCGGGGTGGGACACCCTCTCCTACGAGCAGTACTTC. Protein product: CASSPGWDTLSYEQYF.

This clone was seen once. The genes are TRBV25-1 and TRBJ2-5; D is possibly TRBD2 (7 bases). Trimming cost V 9 bases and J 2 bases, with 19 bases left between them. CDR1 MGHDK and CDR2 SYGVNS come from the germline V gene. The CDR3 spans 15 residues. The DNA for the CDR3 is TGTGCCAGTGAAAGGGGGGGGAGGTTTCAAGAGACCCAGTACTTC. Translation gives CASERGGRFQETQYF.

V is TRBV9 and J is TRBJ1-5; D gene unclear. This CDR3 has 17 residues. Germline loops: CDR1 SGDLS, CDR2 YYNGEE. V gave up 0 bases and J gave up 0 bases, with 13 bases separating them. CDR3 DNA sequence: TGTGCCAGCAGCGTAGGAGTAGGGCTTTATAGCAATCAGCCCCAGCATTTT. It is translated as CASSVGVGLYSNQPQHF.

The chain employs TRBV7-9 and TRBJ2-7, with D unclear. CDR1 and CDR2 from the germline V gene are SEHNR and FQNEAQ (reference sequence). CDR3 length equals 13 residues. V lost 1 base and J 5 bases, leaving 9 bases between the germline ends. The CDR3 is CASSLEGQNEQYF. The CDR3 coding sequence is TGTGCCAGCAGCTTAGAGGGTCAGAACGAGCAGTACTTC.